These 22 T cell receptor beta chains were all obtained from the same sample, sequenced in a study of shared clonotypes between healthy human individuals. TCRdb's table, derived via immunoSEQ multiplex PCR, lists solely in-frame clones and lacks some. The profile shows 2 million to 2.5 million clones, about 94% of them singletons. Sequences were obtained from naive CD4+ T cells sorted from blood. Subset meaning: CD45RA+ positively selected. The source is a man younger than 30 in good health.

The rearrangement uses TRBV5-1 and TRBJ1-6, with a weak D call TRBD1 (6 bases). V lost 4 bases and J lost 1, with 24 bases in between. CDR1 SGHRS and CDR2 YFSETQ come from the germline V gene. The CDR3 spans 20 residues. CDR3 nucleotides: TGCGCCAGCAGCCCAACGACAAATCAGGGGCGCGGATCCTATAATTCACCCCTCCACTTT. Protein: CASSPTTNQGRGSYNSPLHF. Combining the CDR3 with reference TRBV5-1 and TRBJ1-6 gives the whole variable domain KAGVTQTPRYLIKTRGQQVTLSCSPISGHRSVSWYQQTPGQGLQFLFEYFSETQRNKGNFPGRFSGRQFSNSRSEMNVSTLELGDSALYLCASSPTTNQGRGSYNSPLHFGNGTRLTVT.

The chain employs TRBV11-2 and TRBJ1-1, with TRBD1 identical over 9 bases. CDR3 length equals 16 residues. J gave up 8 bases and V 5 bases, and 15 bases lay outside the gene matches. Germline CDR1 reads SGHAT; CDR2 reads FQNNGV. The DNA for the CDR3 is TGTGCCAGCAGCGCGCGCCTAGGGACAGGGAGTAGGGAAGCTTTCTTT. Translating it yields CASSARLGTGSREAFF.

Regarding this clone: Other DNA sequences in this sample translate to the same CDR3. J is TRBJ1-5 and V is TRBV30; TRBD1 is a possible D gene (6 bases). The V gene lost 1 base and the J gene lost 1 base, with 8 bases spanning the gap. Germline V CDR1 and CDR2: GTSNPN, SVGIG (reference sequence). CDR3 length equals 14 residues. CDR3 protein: CAWSAGVSNQPQHF. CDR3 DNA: TGTGCCTGGAGTGCAGGGGTGAGCAATCAGCCCCAGCATTTT.

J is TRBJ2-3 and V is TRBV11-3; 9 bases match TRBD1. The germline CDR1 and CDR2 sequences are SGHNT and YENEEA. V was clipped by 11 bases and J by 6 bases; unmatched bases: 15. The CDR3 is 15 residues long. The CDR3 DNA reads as TGTGCCTCAGCCAACGGGACAGGGTGCCAGGATACGCAGTATTTT. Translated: CASANGTGCQDTQYF.

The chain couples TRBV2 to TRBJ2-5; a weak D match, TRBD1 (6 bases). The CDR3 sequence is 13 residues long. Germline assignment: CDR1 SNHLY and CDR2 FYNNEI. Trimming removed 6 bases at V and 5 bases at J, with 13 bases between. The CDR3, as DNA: TGTGCCAGCAGCTCATGGACAGAGGAGACCCAGTACTTC. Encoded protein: CASSSWTEETQYF.

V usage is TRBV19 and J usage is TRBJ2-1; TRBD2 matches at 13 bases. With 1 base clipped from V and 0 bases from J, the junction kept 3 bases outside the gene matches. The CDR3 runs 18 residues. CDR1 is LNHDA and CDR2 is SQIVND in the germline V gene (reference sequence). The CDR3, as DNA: TGTGCCAGTAGTATAGGGACTAGCGGGAGAGGCTCCTACAATGAGCAGTTCTTC. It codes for CASSIGTSGRGSYNEQFF.

DNA of the CDR3: TGTGCCAGCAGCTTAGCCCAGTTTCAGCCCCAGCATTTT. Amino acids: CASSLAQFQPQHF. The chain carries TRBV7-6 and TRBJ1-5; D unresolved. Trimming shortened V by 0 bases and J by 6 bases, and 6 bases separated the two germline ends. The CDR3 totals 13 residues. The V gene's germline CDR1 is SGHVS and CDR2 FNYEAQ.

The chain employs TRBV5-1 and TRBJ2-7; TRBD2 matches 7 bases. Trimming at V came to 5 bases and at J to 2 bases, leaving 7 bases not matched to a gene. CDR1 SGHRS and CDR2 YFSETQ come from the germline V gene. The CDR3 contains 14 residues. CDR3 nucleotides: TGCGCCAGCAGACCGAGTGGGACTACCTACGAGCAGTACTTC. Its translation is CASRPSGTTYEQYF.

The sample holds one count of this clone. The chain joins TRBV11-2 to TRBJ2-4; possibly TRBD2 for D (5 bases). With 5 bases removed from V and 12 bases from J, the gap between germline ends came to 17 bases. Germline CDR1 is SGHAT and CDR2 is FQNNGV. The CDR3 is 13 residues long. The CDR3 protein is CASSPGGVGRQYF. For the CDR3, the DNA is TGTGCCAGCAGCCCCGGAGGTGTTGGACGTCAGTACTTC.

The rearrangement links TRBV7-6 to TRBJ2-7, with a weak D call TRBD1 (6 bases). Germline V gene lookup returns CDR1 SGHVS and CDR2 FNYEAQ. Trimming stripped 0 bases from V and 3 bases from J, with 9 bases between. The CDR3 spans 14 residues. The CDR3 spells CASSLARGSYEQYF. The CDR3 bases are TGTGCCAGCAGCTTAGCCAGGGGAAGCTACGAGCAGTACTTC.

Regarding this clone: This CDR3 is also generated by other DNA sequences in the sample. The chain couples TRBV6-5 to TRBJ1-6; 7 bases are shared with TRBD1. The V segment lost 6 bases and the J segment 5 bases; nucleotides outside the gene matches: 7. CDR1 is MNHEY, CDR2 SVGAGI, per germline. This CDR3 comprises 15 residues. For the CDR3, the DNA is TGTGCCAGCAGGCAGGGGGACGGACATAATTCACCCCTCCACTTT. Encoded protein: CASRQGDGHNSPLHF.

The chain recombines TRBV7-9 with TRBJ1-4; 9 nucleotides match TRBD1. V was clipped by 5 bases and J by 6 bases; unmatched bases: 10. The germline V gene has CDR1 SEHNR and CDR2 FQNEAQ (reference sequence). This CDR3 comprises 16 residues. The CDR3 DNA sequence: TGTGCCAGCAGCCCTCGGACAGGGGTTTTCGATGAAAAACTGTTTTTT. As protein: CASSPRTGVFDEKLFF.

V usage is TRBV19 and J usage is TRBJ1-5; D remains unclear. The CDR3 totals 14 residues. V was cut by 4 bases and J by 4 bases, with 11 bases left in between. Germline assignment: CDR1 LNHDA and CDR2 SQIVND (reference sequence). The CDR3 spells CASSTNPGNQPQHF. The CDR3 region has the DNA TGTGCCAGTAGTACGAACCCGGGGAATCAGCCCCAGCATTTT.

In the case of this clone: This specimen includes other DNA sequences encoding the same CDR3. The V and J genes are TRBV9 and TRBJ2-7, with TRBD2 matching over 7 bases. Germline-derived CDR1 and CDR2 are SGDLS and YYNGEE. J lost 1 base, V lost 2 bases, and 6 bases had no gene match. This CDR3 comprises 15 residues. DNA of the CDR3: TGTGCCAGCAGCGTGGCCCCGGGACTATCCTACGAGCAGTACTTC. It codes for CASSVAPGLSYEQYF.

CDR3 in amino acids: CASQQGDYNSPLHF. The DNA of the CDR3 is TGTGCCAGTCAGCAGGGGGACTATAATTCACCCCTCCACTTT. This rearrangement joins TRBV19 to TRBJ1-6; 7 nucleotides line up with TRBD1. CDR3 length equals 14 residues. V lost 8 bases and J lost 3; bases outside the gene matches: 4. The germline gives CDR1 LNHDA, CDR2 SQIVND (reference sequence).

CDR3 protein: CASSLRGKGDEQYF. CDR3 nucleotides: TGTGCCAGCAGCTTACGTGGCAAGGGGGACGAGCAGTACTTC. This rearrangement joins TRBV7-2 to TRBJ2-7; weak D call: TRBD1 (6 bases). V was cut by 2 bases and J by 5 bases, with 13 bases left in between. The CDR3 totals 14 residues. The V gene's germline CDR1 is SGHTA and CDR2 FQGNSA.

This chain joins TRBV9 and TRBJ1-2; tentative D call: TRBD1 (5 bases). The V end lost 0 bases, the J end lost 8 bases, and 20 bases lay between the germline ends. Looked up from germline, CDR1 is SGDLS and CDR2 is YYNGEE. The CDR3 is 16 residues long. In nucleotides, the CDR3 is TGTGCCAGCAGCGTAGCTTCGGGGGACCTCGGCAGCGGCTACACCTTC. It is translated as CASSVASGDLGSGYTF.

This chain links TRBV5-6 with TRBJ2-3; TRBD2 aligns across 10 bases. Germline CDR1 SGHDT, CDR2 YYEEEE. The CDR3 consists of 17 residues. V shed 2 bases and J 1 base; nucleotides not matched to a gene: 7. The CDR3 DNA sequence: TGTGCCAGCAGCTTAGCTAGCGGGGGCCCGGGCACAGATACGCAGTATTTT. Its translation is CASSLASGGPGTDTQYF.

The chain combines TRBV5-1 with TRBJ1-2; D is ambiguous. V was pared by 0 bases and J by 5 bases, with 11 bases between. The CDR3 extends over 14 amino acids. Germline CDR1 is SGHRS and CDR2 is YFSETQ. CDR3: CASSLDGEAYGYTF. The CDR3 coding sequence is TGCGCCAGCAGCTTGGACGGGGAAGCGTATGGCTACACCTTC. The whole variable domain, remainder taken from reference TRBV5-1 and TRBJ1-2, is KAGVTQTPRYLIKTRGQQVTLSCSPISGHRSVSWYQQTPGQGLQFLFEYFSETQRNKGNFPGRFSGRQFSNSRSEMNVSTLELGDSALYLCASSLDGEAYGYTFGSGTRLTVV.

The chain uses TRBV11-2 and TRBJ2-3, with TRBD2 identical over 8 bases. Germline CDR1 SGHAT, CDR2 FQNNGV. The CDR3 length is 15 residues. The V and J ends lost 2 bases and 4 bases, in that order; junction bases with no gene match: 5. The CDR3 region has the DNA TGTGCCAGCAGCTTACCCGCGGGACTAGCAGATACGCAGTATTTT. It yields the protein CASSLPAGLADTQYF.

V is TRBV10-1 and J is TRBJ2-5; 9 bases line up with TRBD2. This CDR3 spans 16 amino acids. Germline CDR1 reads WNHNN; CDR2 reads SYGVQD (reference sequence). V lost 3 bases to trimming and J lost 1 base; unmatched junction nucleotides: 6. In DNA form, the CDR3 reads TGCGCCAGCAGTGAATTTGGACTAGCGAGCCAAGAGACCCAGTACTTC. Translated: CASSEFGLASQETQYF.

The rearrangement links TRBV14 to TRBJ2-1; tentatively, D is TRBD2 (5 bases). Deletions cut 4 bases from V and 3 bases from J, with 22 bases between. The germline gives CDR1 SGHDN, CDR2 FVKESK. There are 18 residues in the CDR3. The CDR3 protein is CASSRGIRGKTDYNEQFF. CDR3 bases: TGTGCCAGCAGCCGAGGGATACGGGGTAAGACCGACTACAATGAGCAGTTCTTC.